These T cell receptor beta chains were read from a single sample in a study of blood T cells in healthy people across ages. TCRdb fed the 5' RACE reads into MiXCR, producing one record per CDR3 protein. This repertoire shows roughly 1,000,000 distinct CDR3 sequences, almost 25% found once; its top ten account for 0.65% to 0.95%. This same sample was also taken into another study, of T cells of mothers and their children.

Sample: blood. Receptors originate from a girl aged 2 to 9 in good health. The CDR3 runs from the conserved cysteine through the conserved F or W. A D gene is named only where the DNA matches it firmly. The size entry is marked missing in some rows and otherwise reads once, few, many or a size class.

j_call: TRBJ2-3
d_call: TRBD1
v_call: TRBV5-1
clone_size: .
cdr3_aa: CASSWDRVRTDTQYF
cdr3_nt: TGCGCCAGCAGCTGGGACAGGGTGAGGACAGATACGCAGTATTTT

j_call: TRBJ2-7
d_call: TRBD2
v_call: TRBV29-1
clone_size: .
cdr3_aa: CSVRGTSGTSRYEQYF
cdr3_nt: TGCAGCGTTCGTGGGACTAGCGGGACCTCACGCTACGAGCAGTACTTC

j_call: TRBJ2-3
d_call: .
v_call: TRBV6-6
clone_size: few
cdr3_aa: CASSYQFTDTQYF
cdr3_nt: TGTGCCAGCAGTTACCAATTCACAGATACGCAGTATTTT

j_call: TRBJ2-7
d_call: .
v_call: TRBV28
clone_size: .
cdr3_aa: CASRLRDQVANEQYF
cdr3_nt: TGTGCCAGCAGGTTACGAGACCAGGTAGCCAACGAGCAGTACTTC

j_call: TRBJ1-5
d_call: TRBD1
v_call: TRBV12-3/TRBV12-4
clone_size: .
cdr3_aa: CASSRTGTGVNQPQHF
cdr3_nt: TGTGCCAGCAGCCGTACCGGGACAGGGGTTAATCAGCCCCAGCATTTT

j_call: TRBJ1-1
d_call: .
v_call: TRBV7-9
clone_size: .
cdr3_aa: CASSLDASSVAFF
cdr3_nt: TGTGCCAGCAGCTTAGACGCTTCCTCTGTAGCTTTCTTT

j_call: TRBJ1-2
d_call: .
v_call: TRBV4-3
clone_size: .
cdr3_aa: CASSQGSMEYGYTF
cdr3_nt: TGCGCCAGCAGCCAGGGATCGATGGAGTATGGCTACACCTTC

j_call: TRBJ2-7
d_call: .
v_call: TRBV5-1
clone_size: .
cdr3_aa: CASSWDFDYEQYF
cdr3_nt: TGCGCCAGCAGCTGGGACTTCGATTACGAGCAGTACTTC

j_call: TRBJ2-7
d_call: .
v_call: TRBV7-2
clone_size: few
cdr3_aa: CASSLSVQRYEQYF
cdr3_nt: TGTGCCAGCAGCTTAAGCGTACAGCGCTACGAGCAGTACTTC

j_call: TRBJ1-4
d_call: .
v_call: TRBV6-5
clone_size: .
cdr3_aa: CASSYWASGTPRRRVEKLFF
cdr3_nt: TGTGCCAGCAGTTATTGGGCGTCCGGGACACCCAGACGGCGGGTTGAAAAACTGTTTTTT

j_call: TRBJ1-6
d_call: .
v_call: TRBV27
clone_size: .
cdr3_aa: CASSLGHGGSPLHF
cdr3_nt: TGTGCCAGCAGTTTAGGCCATGGGGGTTCACCCCTCCACTTT

j_call: TRBJ1-1
d_call: TRBD1
v_call: TRBV10-3
clone_size: few
cdr3_aa: CAISDIGGQGRFSAEAFF
cdr3_nt: TGTGCCATCAGTGATATTGGGGGACAGGGTCGGTTCTCTGCCGAAGCTTTCTTT

j_call: TRBJ2-7
d_call: TRBD2
v_call: TRBV27
clone_size: .
cdr3_aa: CASSLAGVFYEQYF
cdr3_nt: TGTGCCAGCAGTTTAGCGGGAGTTTTCTACGAGCAGTACTTC

j_call: TRBJ2-2
d_call: .
v_call: TRBV12-3/TRBV12-4
clone_size: few
cdr3_aa: CASSTYRFAGELFF
cdr3_nt: TGTGCCAGCAGTACTTACAGGTTTGCGGGGGAGCTGTTTTTT

j_call: TRBJ2-7
d_call: TRBD1
v_call: TRBV2
clone_size: .
cdr3_aa: CASTPGQGLPYEQYF
cdr3_nt: TGTGCCAGCACCCCGGGACAGGGGTTACCCTACGAGCAGTACTTC

j_call: TRBJ1-5
d_call: .
v_call: TRBV4-3
clone_size: .
cdr3_aa: CASSQDRGEYQPQHF
cdr3_nt: TGCGCCAGCAGCCAAGATCGGGGGGAATATCAGCCCCAGCATTTT

j_call: TRBJ2-7
d_call: .
v_call: TRBV7-2
clone_size: .
cdr3_aa: CASSYGGPGSYEQYF
cdr3_nt: TGTGCCAGCAGCTATGGGGGCCCGGGCTCCTACGAGCAGTACTTC

j_call: TRBJ2-7
d_call: .
v_call: TRBV29-1
clone_size: .
cdr3_aa: CSVELALRKQYF
cdr3_nt: TGCAGCGTTGAACTAGCTCTACGAAAGCAGTACTTC

j_call: TRBJ2-1
d_call: TRBD1
v_call: TRBV7-9
clone_size: .
cdr3_aa: CASSLEYLRQGYNEQFF
cdr3_nt: TGTGCCAGCAGCTTAGAATACCTTCGACAGGGATACAATGAGCAGTTCTTC

j_call: TRBJ2-5
d_call: .
v_call: TRBV24-1
clone_size: few
cdr3_aa: CATSEGLPRTQETQYF
cdr3_nt: TGTGCCACCAGTGAAGGACTACCGAGGACCCAAGAGACCCAGTACTTC

j_call: TRBJ2-1
d_call: .
v_call: TRBV24-1
clone_size: .
cdr3_aa: CATSDRSGRYNEQFF
cdr3_nt: TGTGCCACCAGTGATAGGTCAGGACGATACAATGAGCAGTTCTTC

j_call: TRBJ2-3
d_call: TRBD2
v_call: TRBV24-1
clone_size: .
cdr3_aa: CATSDLQRGGPKDTQYF
cdr3_nt: TGTGCCACCAGTGATTTGCAGCGGGGGGGCCCGAAAGATACGCAGTATTTT

j_call: TRBJ2-2
d_call: .
v_call: TRBV28
clone_size: many
cdr3_aa: CASRAGNTGELFF
cdr3_nt: TGTGCCAGCAGGGCAGGGAACACCGGGGAGCTGTTTTTT

j_call: TRBJ2-6
d_call: .
v_call: TRBV7-2
clone_size: once
cdr3_aa: CASSSFGSGANVLTF
cdr3_nt: TGTGCCAGCAGCTCCTTCGGTTCTGGGGCCAACGTCCTGACTTTC

j_call: TRBJ2-3
d_call: .
v_call: TRBV7-2
clone_size: .
cdr3_aa: CACSSQVGGTDTQYF
cdr3_nt: TGTGCCTGCAGCTCGCAGGTCGGGGGCACAGATACGCAGTATTTT

j_call: TRBJ2-3
d_call: .
v_call: TRBV29-1
clone_size: few
cdr3_aa: CGVEASRYVKESTDTQYF
cdr3_nt: TGCGGCGTTGAAGCTTCCCGTTATGTGAAGGAAAGCACAGATACGCAGTATTTT

j_call: TRBJ2-1
d_call: .
v_call: TRBV3-1
clone_size: few
cdr3_aa: CASSIPGAARFF
cdr3_nt: TGTGCCAGTTCAATTCCGGGGGCCGCGAGGTTCTTC

j_call: TRBJ2-1
d_call: TRBD2
v_call: TRBV20-1
clone_size: .
cdr3_aa: CSARDLLAGYARQFF
cdr3_nt: TGCAGTGCTAGAGATCTTCTAGCGGGGTACGCACGGCAGTTCTTC

j_call: TRBJ2-3
d_call: .
v_call: TRBV7-3
clone_size: once
cdr3_aa: CTSSLQNSITDTQYF
cdr3_nt: TGTACCAGCAGCTTACAAAACAGTATCACAGATACGCAGTATTTT

j_call: TRBJ2-1
d_call: TRBD2
v_call: TRBV11-2
clone_size: .
cdr3_aa: CASINTGTRLYNEQFF
cdr3_nt: TGTGCCAGCATAAATACCGGGACTAGACTTTACAATGAGCAGTTCTTC

j_call: TRBJ2-6
d_call: .
v_call: TRBV10-3
clone_size: few
cdr3_aa: CAISERGEWTGANVLTF
cdr3_nt: TGTGCCATCAGTGAAAGGGGCGAGTGGACTGGGGCCAACGTCCTGACTTTC

j_call: TRBJ2-1
d_call: TRBD2
v_call: TRBV20-1
clone_size: few
cdr3_aa: CSARAKLAGWDEQFF
cdr3_nt: TGCAGTGCTAGAGCGAAACTAGCGGGATGGGATGAGCAGTTCTTC

j_call: TRBJ2-4
d_call: .
v_call: TRBV12-3/TRBV12-4
clone_size: few
cdr3_aa: CASSLGVVKNIQYF
cdr3_nt: TGTGCCAGCAGCCTAGGGGTTGTCAAAAACATTCAGTACTTC

j_call: TRBJ2-1
d_call: .
v_call: TRBV14
clone_size: few
cdr3_aa: CASSQDLAKDEQFF
cdr3_nt: TGTGCCAGCAGCCAAGACCTAGCCAAGGATGAGCAGTTCTTC

j_call: TRBJ1-2
d_call: .
v_call: TRBV6-1
clone_size: .
cdr3_aa: CASSEYLYGYTF
cdr3_nt: TGTGCCAGCAGTGAATATTTATATGGCTACACCTTC

j_call: TRBJ1-1
d_call: TRBD1
v_call: TRBV20-1
clone_size: few
cdr3_aa: CSARVGTVGNTEAFF
cdr3_nt: TGCAGTGCTAGAGTAGGGACAGTTGGGAACACTGAAGCTTTCTTT

j_call: TRBJ1-4
d_call: .
v_call: TRBV15
clone_size: few
cdr3_aa: CATSRVGGSREKLFF
cdr3_nt: TGTGCCACCAGCAGAGTCGGGGGTTCGCGTGAAAAACTGTTTTTT

j_call: TRBJ1-3
d_call: .
v_call: TRBV2
clone_size: .
cdr3_aa: CASRRRNTIYF
cdr3_nt: TGTGCCAGCAGACGGAGGAACACCATATATTTT

j_call: TRBJ1-1
d_call: .
v_call: TRBV29-1
clone_size: few
cdr3_aa: CSASRVLNTEAFF
cdr3_nt: TGCAGCGCAAGCAGGGTTTTGAACACTGAAGCTTTCTTT

j_call: TRBJ2-3
d_call: .
v_call: TRBV7-9
clone_size: few
cdr3_aa: CASSPRVVATDTQYF
cdr3_nt: TGTGCCAGCAGCCCAAGGGTGGTTGCCACAGATACGCAGTATTTT

j_call: TRBJ1-5
d_call: .
v_call: TRBV6-1
clone_size: .
cdr3_aa: CAIRTQGDQPQHF
cdr3_nt: TGTGCCATCAGGACTCAGGGCGATCAGCCCCAGCATTTT